The 20 T cell receptor beta chains listed next were all sequenced from one sample in a study of cytomegalovirus exposure and HLA in healthy donors. 13 Jbeta primers and 60 Vbeta primers were used for the PCR. Clones were sequenced by immunoSEQ multiplex PCR, and TCRdb holds only the in-frame ones, with some missing. This table has 150,000 to 200,000 clones, approximately 80% appearing once. The specimen was PBMCs. The receptors were sampled from a woman younger than 30 in good health and CMV-seropositive.

V gene TRBV28 combines with J gene TRBJ2-2; TRBD2 aligns across 8 bases. Losses at the gene ends were 3 bases for V and 7 bases for J; bases not matched to a gene: 4. The germline CDR1 and CDR2 sequences are MDHEN and SYDVKM. The length of the CDR3 is 14 residues. The CDR3 here is CASSLGLGDGELFF. As DNA, the CDR3 is TGTGCCAGCAGTTTGGGACTAGGCGACGGGGAGCTGTTTTTT.

V gene TRBV9 combines with J gene TRBJ2-7; D might be TRBD2 (8 bases). The CDR3 contains 16 residues. Germline CDR1 is SGDLS and CDR2 is YYNGEE. Trimming removed 3 bases at V and 6 bases at J, with 22 bases between. CDR3 sequence: CASSAGGGLVGGEQYF. In DNA, the CDR3 is TGTGCCAGCAGCGCAGGGGGGGGACTAGTGGGCGGCGAGCAGTACTTC.

The J gene is TRBJ2-6, the V gene TRBV19; 8 bases are shared with TRBD1. The CDR3 consists of 17 residues. Unmatched junction bases numbered 5, after V lost 4 bases and J lost 0 bases. Per germline, CDR1 LNHDA and CDR2 SQIVND (reference sequence). The CDR3 coding sequence is TGTGCCAGTAGTACAGGACAGGGAGTCTCTGGGGCCAACGTCCTGACTTTC. Amino acids: CASSTGQGVSGANVLTF.

This sequence joins TRBV7-6 and TRBJ2-2; 10 nucleotides align to TRBD2. The CDR3 runs 15 residues. From germline, CDR1 is SGHVS and CDR2 FNYEAQ. With 5 bases clipped from V and 4 bases from J, the junction kept 4 bases outside the gene matches. CDR3 protein: CASSILAGTTGELFF. In DNA, the CDR3 is TGTGCCAGCAGCATACTAGCGGGGACCACCGGGGAGCTGTTTTTT. Full variable domain (rest looked up from reference TRBV7-6 and TRBJ2-2): GAGVSQSPRYKVTKRGQDVALRCDPISGHVSLYWYRQALGQGPEFLTYFNYEAQQDKSGLPNDRFSAERPEGSISTLTIQRTEQRDSAMYRCASSILAGTTGELFFGEGSRLTVL.

The rearrangement joins TRBV5-4 to TRBJ2-1, with TRBD1 as a possible D gene (5 bases). The germline V and J ends were trimmed by 4 bases and 1 base, with 12 bases remaining between them. Germline values: CDR1 SGHNT, CDR2 YYREEE (reference sequence). This CDR3 spans 15 amino acids. CDR3 sequence: CASSPDSLSYNEQFF. Written as DNA, the CDR3 is TGTGCCAGCAGCCCCGACAGCTTATCCTACAATGAGCAGTTCTTC.

This chain links TRBV5-4 with TRBJ2-7, with 9 bases fitting TRBD1. Germline V gives CDR1 SGHNT, CDR2 YYREEE (reference sequence). The CDR3 totals 13 residues. Trimming removed 1 base from V and 9 bases from J; junction bases left unmatched: 5. CDR3 bases: TGTGCCAGCAGCTTGCCTACAGGGGGCGGGCAGTACTTC. As protein: CASSLPTGGGQYF.

The rearrangement uses TRBV6-5 and TRBJ1-6; D remains ambiguous. CDR1 is MNHEY, CDR2 SVGAGI, per germline. The CDR3 totals 15 residues. The V gene lost 8 bases and the J gene lost 2 bases, with 13 bases spanning the gap. CDR3 residues: CASGRVLTYNSPLHF. The CDR3 nucleotides read TGTGCCAGCGGGCGGGTCCTGACCTATAATTCACCCCTCCACTTT.

The gene calls are TRBV11-2 and TRBJ2-7, with D hard to call. Looked up from germline, CDR1 is SGHAT and CDR2 is FQNNGV. V was clipped by 3 bases and J by 3 bases, with 9 bases between them. This CDR3 contains 13 residues. The CDR3 sequence: CASSLGLGYEQYF. The CDR3 DNA reads as TGTGCCAGCAGCTTGGGCTTGGGCTACGAGCAGTACTTC.

This chain uses TRBV30 with TRBJ2-7, with a possible D match to TRBD1 (6 bases). This CDR3 is 14 amino acids long. Germline V gene lookup returns CDR1 GTSNPN and CDR2 SVGIG (reference sequence). The ends were cut back, 4 bases at V and 2 bases at J, with 15 bases in the middle. The chain's CDR3 is CAWTPGTFAYEQYF. CDR3 DNA: TGTGCCTGGACTCCCGGGACATTTGCCTACGAGCAGTACTTC.

Written as DNA, the CDR3 is TGTGCCAGCAGCGACGGCAGGGGTTTTGGCTCACCCCTCCACTTT. Translating gives CASSDGRGFGSPLHF. The J gene is TRBJ1-6, the V gene TRBV5-4, with D possibly being TRBD1 (6 bases). The V gene lost 4 bases and the J gene lost 10 bases, with 18 bases spanning the gap. The CDR3 runs to 15 residues. Germline V gene data show CDR1 as SGHNT and CDR2 as YYREEE (reference sequence).

V is TRBV28 and J is TRBJ1-1; D not certain. Trimming stripped 7 bases from V and 11 bases from J, with 14 bases between. This CDR3 region has 11 residues. Germline V lookup: CDR1 MDHEN, CDR2 SYDVKM. CDR3 sequence reads: CASTRPGLAFF. CDR3 bases: TGTGCCAGCACGCGCCCAGGATTGGCTTTCTTT.

The chain is built from TRBV7-9 and TRBJ1-5, with D perhaps TRBD1 (6 bases). The CDR3 is made up of 16 amino acids. Germline assignment: CDR1 SEHNR and CDR2 FQNEAQ (reference sequence). Trimming stripped 1 base from V and 6 bases from J, with 16 bases between. This chain's CDR3 is CASSLGGGGGSQPQHF. CDR3 bases: TGTGCCAGCAGCTTAGGAGGTGGGGGGGGCTCTCAGCCCCAGCATTTT.

The chain links TRBV7-9 to TRBJ1-1; D might be TRBD1 (6 bases). The length of the CDR3 is 14 residues. The V end was cut by 2 bases, the J end by 10 bases, with 17 bases between. The germline V gene has CDR1 SEHNR and CDR2 FQNEAQ (reference sequence). Here the CDR3 DNA reads TGTGCCAGCAGCTTACGGCGAGAGGGGGTAAGAGCTTTCTTT. It is translated as CASSLRREGVRAFF.

V gene TRBV4-2 combines with J gene TRBJ2-7; TRBD2 agrees at 11 bases. Germline CDR1 LGHNA, CDR2 YNFKEQ. The CDR3 runs to 20 residues. Germline trimming cut 3 bases from V and 1 base from J; bases unmatched to any gene: 17. The CDR3 coding sequence is TGTGCCAGCAGCCAGGGGCTTGGTGACCTAGCGGGGGGAATGTCCTACGAGCAGTACGTC. Its protein product is CASSQGLGDLAGGMSYEQYV.

This sequence joins TRBV7-3 and TRBJ2-5, with TRBD2 identical over 9 bases. V shed 5 bases, J shed 5 bases, and the junction held 18 bases outside the gene matches. CDR1 and CDR2 (germline): SGHTA, FQGTGA. This CDR3 region has 18 residues. The CDR3 loop reads CASSPTPGGAGGRETQYF. The CDR3, as DNA: TGTGCCAGCAGCCCAACGCCAGGAGGAGCGGGGGGAAGGGAGACCCAGTACTTC. The entire variable domain, with the rest obtained from reference TRBV7-3 and TRBJ2-5, is as follows: GAGVSQTPSNKVTEKGKYVELRCDPISGHTALYWYRQSLGQGPEFLIYFQGTGAADDSGLPNDRFFAVRPEGSVSTLKIQRTERGDSAVYLCASSPTPGGAGGRETQYFGPGTRLLVL.

The table lists this clone with a few counts. The gene calls are TRBV19 and TRBJ2-6; D may be TRBD1 (5 bases). Germline assignment: CDR1 LNHDA and CDR2 SQIVND (reference sequence). Trimming pared 1 base from V and 1 base from J, leaving 8 bases between. The CDR3 spans 16 residues. The CDR3 sequence: CASSIAGQSGANVLTF. CDR3 coding DNA: TGTGCCAGTAGTATAGCAGGACAATCTGGGGCCAACGTCCTGACTTTC.

This clone occurred once. The chain is built from TRBV5-4 and TRBJ2-1; 11 bases fit TRBD2. Germline loops: CDR1 SGHNT, CDR2 YYREEE (reference sequence). This CDR3 comprises 19 residues. V shed 2 bases, J shed 0 bases, and the junction held 10 bases outside the gene matches. CDR3 in DNA: TGTGCCAGCAGCTTTTCGCTAGCGGGGGGTTCGAGCTCCTACAATGAGCAGTTCTTC. Its translation is CASSFSLAGGSSSYNEQFF.

This chain links TRBV28 with TRBJ2-7; no definite D call. Germline V gene sequence: CDR1 MDHEN, CDR2 SYDVKM. V was pared by 4 bases and J by 4 bases, with 8 bases between. The CDR3 sequence is 12 residues long. The CDR3 DNA reads as TGTGCCAGCAGTTCCGCAGGTTACGAGCAGTACTTC. Translating gives CASSSAGYEQYF.

The rearrangement joins TRBV6-5 to TRBJ2-7, with D possibly being TRBD1 (6 bases). CDR1 is MNHEY and CDR2 is SVGAGI in the germline V gene. The CDR3 extends over 16 amino acids. V lost 0 bases and J 0 bases, leaving 12 bases between the germline ends. This CDR3 is CASSYSGGLSSYEQYF. The CDR3 DNA is TGTGCCAGCAGTTACTCAGGGGGTCTAAGCTCCTACGAGCAGTACTTC.

The chain joins TRBV4-3 to TRBJ2-1, with 7 positions matching TRBD2. This CDR3 spans 18 amino acids. J was trimmed by 2 bases and V by 4 bases; bases with no gene match: 14. Germline V gene lookup returns CDR1 LGHNA and CDR2 YSLEER. The DNA for the CDR3 is TGCGCCAGCAGCCCGCTGCCCCCGGCCGCGGGGGCCTACAATGAGCAGTTCTTC. It translates to CASSPLPPAAGAYNEQFF.